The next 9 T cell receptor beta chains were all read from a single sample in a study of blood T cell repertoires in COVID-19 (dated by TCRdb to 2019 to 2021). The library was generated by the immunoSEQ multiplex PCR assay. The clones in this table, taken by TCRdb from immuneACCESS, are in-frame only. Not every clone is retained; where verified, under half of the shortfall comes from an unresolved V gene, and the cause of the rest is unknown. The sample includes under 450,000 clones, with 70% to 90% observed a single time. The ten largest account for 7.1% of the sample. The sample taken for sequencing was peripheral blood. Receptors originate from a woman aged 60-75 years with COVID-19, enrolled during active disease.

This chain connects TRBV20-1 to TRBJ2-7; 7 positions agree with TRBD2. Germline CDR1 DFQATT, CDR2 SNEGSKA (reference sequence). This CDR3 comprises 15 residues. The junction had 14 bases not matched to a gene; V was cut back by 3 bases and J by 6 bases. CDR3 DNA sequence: TGCAGTGCTAGTTATGTGATCGGAACGGGGGGCGAGCAGTACTTC. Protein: CSASYVIGTGGEQYF.

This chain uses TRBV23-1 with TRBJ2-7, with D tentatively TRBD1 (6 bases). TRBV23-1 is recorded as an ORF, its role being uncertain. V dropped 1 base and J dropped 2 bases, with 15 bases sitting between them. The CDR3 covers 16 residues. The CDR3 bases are TGCGCCAGCAGTCAATTCCTCCAGGGGTTCACCTACGAGCAGTACTTC. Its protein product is CASSQFLQGFTYEQYF.

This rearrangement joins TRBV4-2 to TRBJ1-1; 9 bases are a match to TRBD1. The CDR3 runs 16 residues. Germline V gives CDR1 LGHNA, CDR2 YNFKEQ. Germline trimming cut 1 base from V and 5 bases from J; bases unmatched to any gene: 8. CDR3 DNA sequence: TGTGCCAGCAGCCAAGGGGACAGGGTCGCACCAACTGAAGCTTTCTTT. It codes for CASSQGDRVAPTEAFF.

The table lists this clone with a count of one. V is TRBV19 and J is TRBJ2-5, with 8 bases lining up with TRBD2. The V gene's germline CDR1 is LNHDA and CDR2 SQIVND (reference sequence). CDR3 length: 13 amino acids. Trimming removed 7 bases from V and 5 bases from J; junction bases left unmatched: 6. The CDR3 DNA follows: TGTGCCAGTACGGGGGGGGGCCTTGAGACCCAGTACTTC. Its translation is CASTGGGLETQYF.

CDR3 DNA: TGTGCCATCAGTGAGTCTATTGCTGCGGCTGAAGCTTTCTTT. Translation gives CAISESIAAAEAFF. The gene calls are TRBV10-3 and TRBJ1-1, with D unresolved. V was cut by 0 bases and J by 6 bases, with 11 bases left in between. Germline V lookup: CDR1 ENHRY, CDR2 SYGVKD. The CDR3 sequence is 14 residues long.

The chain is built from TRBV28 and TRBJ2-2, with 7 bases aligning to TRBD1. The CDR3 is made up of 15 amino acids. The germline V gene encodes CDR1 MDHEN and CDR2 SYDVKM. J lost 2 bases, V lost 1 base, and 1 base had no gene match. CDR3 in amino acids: CASSLSGGNTGELFF. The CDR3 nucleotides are TGTGCCAGCAGTTTATCAGGGGGAAACACCGGGGAGCTGTTTTTT.

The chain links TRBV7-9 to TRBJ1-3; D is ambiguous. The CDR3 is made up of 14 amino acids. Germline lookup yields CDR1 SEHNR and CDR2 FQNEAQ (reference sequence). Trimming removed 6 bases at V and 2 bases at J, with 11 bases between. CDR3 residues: CASRAREAGNTIYF. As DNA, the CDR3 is TGTGCCAGCAGGGCGCGGGAGGCTGGAAACACCATATATTTT.

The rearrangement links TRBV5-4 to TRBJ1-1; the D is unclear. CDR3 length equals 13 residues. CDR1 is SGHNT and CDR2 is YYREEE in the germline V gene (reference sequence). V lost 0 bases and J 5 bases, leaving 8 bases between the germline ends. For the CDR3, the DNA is TGTGCCAGCAGCTTGGGGCGGGAAACTGAAGCTTTCTTT. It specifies CASSLGRETEAFF.

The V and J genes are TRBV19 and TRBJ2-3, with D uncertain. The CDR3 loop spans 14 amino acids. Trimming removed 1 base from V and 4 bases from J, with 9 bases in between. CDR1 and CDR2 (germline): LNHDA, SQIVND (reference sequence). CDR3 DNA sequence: TGTGCCAGTAGTATAGCCCCAGATTCAGATACGCAGTATTTT. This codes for CASSIAPDSDTQYF.